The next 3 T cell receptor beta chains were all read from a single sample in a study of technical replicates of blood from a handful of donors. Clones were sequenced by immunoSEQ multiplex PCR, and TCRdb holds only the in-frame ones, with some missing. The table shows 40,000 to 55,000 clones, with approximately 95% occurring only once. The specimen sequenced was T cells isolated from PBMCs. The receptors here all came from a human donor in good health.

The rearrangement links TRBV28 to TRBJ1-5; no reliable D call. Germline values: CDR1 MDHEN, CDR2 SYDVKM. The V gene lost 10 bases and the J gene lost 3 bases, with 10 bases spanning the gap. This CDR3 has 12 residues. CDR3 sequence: CAITEANQPQHF. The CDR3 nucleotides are TGTGCCATCACGGAGGCCAATCAGCCCCAGCATTTT.

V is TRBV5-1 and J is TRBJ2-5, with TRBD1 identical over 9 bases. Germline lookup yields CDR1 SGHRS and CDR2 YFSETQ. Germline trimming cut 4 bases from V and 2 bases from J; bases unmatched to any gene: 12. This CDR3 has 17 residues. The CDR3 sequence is CASSSYRDRAPQETQYF. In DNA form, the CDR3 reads TGCGCCAGCAGCAGCTACCGGGACAGGGCCCCACAAGAGACCCAGTACTTC.

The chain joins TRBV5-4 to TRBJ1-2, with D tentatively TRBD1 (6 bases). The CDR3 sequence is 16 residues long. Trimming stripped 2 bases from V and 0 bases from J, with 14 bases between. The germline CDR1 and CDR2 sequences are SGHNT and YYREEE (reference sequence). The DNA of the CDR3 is TGTGCCAGCAGCTTTGGGACACCTAGGACTAACTATGGCTACACCTTC. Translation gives CASSFGTPRTNYGYTF. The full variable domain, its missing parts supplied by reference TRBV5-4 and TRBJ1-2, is ETGVTQSPTHLIKTRGQQVTLRCSSQSGHNTVSWYQQALGQGPQFIFQYYREEENGRGNFPPRFSGLQFPNYSSELNVNALELDDSALYLCASSFGTPRTNYGYTFGSGTRLTVV.